Presented here are 17 T cell receptor beta chains from one specimen sequenced in a study of blood T cells in healthy people across ages. For the second PCR, which ran for about 6 to 12 cycles, a sample-barcoded 5' primer and a J-beta primer mix were used. TCRdb processed the 5' RACE reads anew with MiXCR; each CDR3 protein has one entry. This sample has hundreds of thousands of distinct CDR3 sequences, with around 42% found just once. Input material: blood. The receptors here all came from a man aged 55 to 70 in good health.

The chain is built from TRBV3-1 and TRBJ1-2, with D maybe TRBD1 (6 bases). Trimming removed 3 bases from V and 5 bases from J, with 16 bases in between. The CDR3 consists of 15 residues. Germline V lookup: CDR1 LGHDT, CDR2 YNNKEL (reference sequence). For the CDR3, the DNA is TGTGCCAGCAGCCACGGTGGACAGCCCACGTATGGCTACACCTTC. Amino acid sequence: CASSHGGQPTYGYTF.

As DNA, the CDR3 is TGTGCCAGCAGTGAATCCAGGAACACCGGGGAGCTGTTTTTT. This translates into CASSESRNTGELFF. The chain couples TRBV2 to TRBJ2-2, with unresolved D. Germline V CDR1 and CDR2: SNHLY, FYNNEI. The CDR3 has 14 amino acids. Trimming removed 2 bases from V and 1 base from J, with 5 bases in between.

This clonotype was recorded a few times. The chain carries TRBV12-3 or TRBV12-4 and TRBJ1-5; no clear D. The germline V and J ends were trimmed by 5 bases and 0 bases, with 11 bases remaining between them. This CDR3 is 15 amino acids long. The CDR3 reads CASSKFPGSNQPQHF. As DNA, the CDR3 is TGTGCCAGCAGTAAATTCCCCGGTAGCAATCAGCCCCAGCATTTT.

V is TRBV18 and J is TRBJ2-1, with 13 bases that match TRBD2. Looked up from germline, CDR1 is KGHSH and CDR2 is LQKENI. V was clipped by 3 bases and J by 9 bases; unmatched bases: 8. CDR3 length equals 16 residues. CDR3 bases: TGTGCCAGCTCACCTGAGATAACTAGCGGGGGGGGTGAGCAGTTCTTC. This gives the protein CASSPEITSGGGEQFF.

This clonotype was counted a single time. The chain combines TRBV6-5 with TRBJ1-1, with D maybe TRBD1 (6 bases). Trimming shortened V by 0 bases and J by 0 bases, and 8 bases separated the two germline ends. The CDR3 spans 15 residues. CDR1 is MNHEY, CDR2 SVGAGI, per germline. The CDR3 loop is CASSYSGGVNTEAFF. CDR3 nucleotide sequence: TGTGCCAGCAGTTACTCAGGGGGTGTGAACACTGAAGCTTTCTTT.

There are a few counts of this clonotype. CDR3 sequence reads: CASSRTRGVEEAFF. The CDR3 coding sequence is TGTGCCAGCAGCAGGACTCGGGGGGTCGAAGAAGCTTTCTTT. The J gene is TRBJ1-1, the V gene TRBV21-1. TRBV21-1 is given as a pseudogene. The CDR3 is 14 amino acids.

This clonotype was observed a single time. The genes are TRBV2 and TRBJ2-1; the D gene is possibly TRBD2 (7 bases). This CDR3 has 13 amino acids. The germline gives CDR1 SNHLY, CDR2 FYNNEI. V was trimmed by 6 bases and J by 9 bases, leaving 15 bases between them. The CDR3 is CASSYGGAGEQFF. CDR3 nucleotide sequence: TGTGCCAGCAGCTATGGGGGGGCTGGTGAGCAGTTCTTC.

The rearrangement joins TRBV4-1 to TRBJ1-2, with D maybe TRBD1 (6 bases). This CDR3 has 16 amino acids. In germline, CDR1 is MGHRA, CDR2 YSYEKL. Between the trimmed V and J ends, which lost 0 bases and 6 bases, there was a span of 17 bases. The CDR3 is CASSQEYYGTSDGYTF. Written as DNA, the CDR3 is TGCGCCAGCAGCCAAGAATATTACGGGACATCCGATGGCTACACCTTC.

The rearrangement links TRBV6-1 to TRBJ2-6; 9 bases match TRBD1. Germline V gives CDR1 MNHNS, CDR2 SASEGT. Trimming cost V 6 bases and J 0 bases; bases outside gene matches: 12. This CDR3 region has 19 residues. CDR3 sequence (DNA): TGTGCCAGCAGGCAAACAGGGGGCGAACCCCGCTCTGGGGCCAACGTCCTGACTTTC. Translating gives CASRQTGGEPRSGANVLTF.

V usage is TRBV28 and J usage is TRBJ2-6, with D perhaps TRBD1 (5 bases). The V gene's germline CDR1 is MDHEN and CDR2 SYDVKM. The CDR3 is 15 amino acids. Trimming removed 6 bases from V and 4 bases from J, with 13 bases in between. The CDR3 DNA follows: TGTGCCAGCAGACCCAGGGTCCGAGGGGCCAACGTCCTGACTTTC. Protein: CASRPRVRGANVLTF. The full variable domain, completed using reference TRBV28 and TRBJ2-6, is DVKVTQSSRYLVKRTGEKVFLECVQDMDHENMFWYRQDPGLGLRLIYFSYDVKMKEKGDIPEGYSVSREKKERFSLILESASTNQTSMYLCASRPRVRGANVLTFGAGSRLTVL.

This clonotype was seen more than once but under ten times. This chain connects TRBV5-1 to TRBJ2-3; the D gene could be TRBD1 or TRBD2 (6 bases each). This CDR3 is 16 amino acids long. Germline-derived CDR1 and CDR2 are SGHRS and YFSETQ. Trimming cost V 0 bases and J 3 bases, with 14 bases left between them. CDR3 sequence reads: CASSLVSGGHTDTQYF. For the CDR3, the DNA is TGCGCCAGCAGCTTGGTGTCTGGGGGGCATACAGATACGCAGTATTTT.

J is TRBJ1-2 and V is TRBV4-3; D is perhaps TRBD1 (5 bases). Trimming stripped 3 bases from V and 6 bases from J, with 11 bases between. Germline loops: CDR1 LGHNA, CDR2 YSLEER. This CDR3 is 13 amino acids long. Here the CDR3 DNA reads TGCGCCAGCAGCCAGGAAGGGGATGATGGCTACACCTTC. Its protein product is CASSQEGDDGYTF.

In its sample, this clonotype was seen once. V and J are TRBV7-2 and TRBJ2-3; TRBD2 agrees at 14 bases. With V trimmed by 5 bases and J by 4 bases, 11 bases remained unmatched. The CDR3 runs 18 residues. Germline CDR1 reads SGHTA; CDR2 reads FQGNSA. For the CDR3, the DNA is TGTGCCAGCAGCCCGGGGACTAGCGGGGGCTTCTTTGCAGATACGCAGTATTTT. It translates to CASSPGTSGGFFADTQYF.

As concerns this clonotype: At one end, the junction sequence differs from germline, possibly due to a read error. The chain recombines TRBV10-2 with TRBJ1-2, with D hard to call. Germline CDR1 and CDR2: WSHSY and SAAADI. The CDR3 loop spans 11 amino acids. The CDR3 loop is CASNESGGYTF. CDR3 DNA sequence: TGCGCCAGCAATGAGTCGGGGGGCTACACCTTC.

The rearrangement uses TRBV20-1 and TRBJ2-1; no clear D. The CDR3 has 15 residues. Per germline, CDR1 DFQATT and CDR2 SNEGSKA (reference sequence). V was trimmed by 3 bases and J by 1 base, leaving 13 bases between them. CDR3 coding DNA: TGCAGTGCTAGTAGTAGGGCAGAGTCCTACAATGAGCAGTTCTTC. It encodes CSASSRAESYNEQFF.

This clonotype came up a few times. This rearrangement joins TRBV11-2 to TRBJ2-7; D not resolved. Looked up from germline, CDR1 is SGHAT and CDR2 is FQNNGV. The CDR3 is 16 amino acids. V was clipped by 0 bases and J by 2 bases, with 14 bases between them. The CDR3 is CASSLDPGSRAYEQYF. CDR3 bases: TGTGCCAGCAGCTTAGACCCGGGTAGCCGAGCCTACGAGCAGTACTTC.

This chain connects TRBV27 to TRBJ1-5; the D is unclear. This CDR3 is built from 17 residues. CDR1 is MNHEY and CDR2 is SMNVEV in the germline V gene (reference sequence). V was trimmed by 3 bases and J by 4 bases, leaving 19 bases between them. The CDR3 sequence is CASSFLGGSGVNQPQHF. The DNA for the CDR3 is TGTGCCAGCAGTTTTTTGGGAGGATCCGGGGTAAATCAGCCCCAGCATTTT.